This T cell receptor beta chain was obtained from a study of blood T cell repertoires in COVID-19. Study in general: COVID-19 samples collected from the United States, Italy and Spain covered acute and convalescent phases. The analysed material was cDNA or gDNA that came from T cells, B-cell-depleted T cells, or PBMCs.

The CDR3 runs to 15 residues. The germline V gene encodes CDR1 MDHEN and CDR2 SYDVKM. The V gene end was trimmed by 7 bases and the J gene end by 3 bases; junction bases not matched to a gene: 6. Under the authors' procedure: Quantification of nucleated cells was approximated via reference gene primer amplification. Sequenced by immunoSEQ multiplex PCR; TCRdb stores in-frame clones only, minus some. V and J calls and clone size come straight from that table; D and trimming were deduced from the DNA. The table lists 300,000 to 400,000 clones, approximately 85% of them singletons. This clonotype was sampled from a human donor in a cohort sampled during active COVID-19. This rearrangement joins TRBV28 to TRBJ1-5; 10 bases map to TRBD1. The specimen was peripheral blood. The CDR3 sequence is CASTPTGGYNQPQHF. In DNA form, the CDR3 reads TGTGCCAGCACCCCGACAGGGGGCTACAATCAGCCCCAGCATTTT.